These 29 T cell receptor beta chains share one sample of origin, sequenced in a study of cytomegalovirus exposure and HLA in healthy donors. TCRdb's copy holds only in-frame clones and misses some; the assay was immunoSEQ multiplex PCR. The table includes 220,000 or so clones, over 65% detected once. Sequencing input: PBMCs. Every receptor here comes from a woman in her late teens or twenties in good health and CMV-seronegative.

The gene calls are TRBV6-6 and TRBJ2-3, with TRBD2 matching 7 bases. The CDR3 extends over 15 amino acids. Unmatched junction bases numbered 7, after V lost 6 bases and J lost 1 base. The V gene's germline CDR1 is MNHNY and CDR2 SVGAGI (reference sequence). CDR3 sequence (DNA): TGTGCCAGCAGCGCACTAGCGAGGCGCACAGATACGCAGTATTTT. Translating it yields CASSALARRTDTQYF.

This clone was counted a single time. This chain connects TRBV5-1 to TRBJ1-2; D perhaps matches TRBD1 (5 bases). V lost 4 bases and J 5 bases, leaving 6 bases between the germline ends. This CDR3 is 11 amino acids long. CDR1 and CDR2 from the germline V gene are SGHRS and YFSETQ. The CDR3 loop reads CASSGGYGYTF. The CDR3 region has the DNA TGCGCCAGCAGCGGGGGGTATGGCTACACCTTC.

Only one count was recorded for this clone. The chain recombines TRBV30 with TRBJ2-7; perhaps D is TRBD1 or TRBD2 (6 bases each). Germline V gene sequence: CDR1 GTSNPN, CDR2 SVGIG (reference sequence). This CDR3 spans 14 amino acids. V gave up 8 bases and J gave up 4 bases, with 21 bases separating them. CDR3 amino acids: CAGIGGISGYEQYF. The CDR3 DNA follows: TGTGCCGGGATAGGGGGGATCTCCGGGTACGAGCAGTACTTC.

For the CDR3, the DNA is TGTGCCAGCAGCTTAGATGGGGGACGGTCCTATGGCTACACCTTC. It codes for CASSLDGGRSYGYTF. This rearrangement joins TRBV7-9 to TRBJ1-2; the D gene is possibly TRBD1 (5 bases). Germline CDR1 reads SEHNR; CDR2 reads FQNEAQ (reference sequence). This CDR3 contains 15 residues. Trimming removed 1 base at V and 4 bases at J, with 13 bases between.

This chain uses TRBV11-3 with TRBJ2-3, with a tentative D call TRBD2 (6 bases). Looked up from germline, CDR1 is SGHNT and CDR2 is YENEEA. This CDR3 has 17 residues. The V end was cut by 1 base, the J end by 0 bases, with 14 bases between. The CDR3 DNA is TGTGCCAGCAGCTTAGCCGCGAGGAGCGGGAGCACAGATACGCAGTATTTT. This encodes CASSLAARSGSTDTQYF.

CDR3 bases: TGCGCCAGCAGCTTGGGGCGTGGAGGGGCCGGCACTGAAGCTTTCTTT. Encoded protein: CASSLGRGGAGTEAFF. This rearrangement joins TRBV5-1 to TRBJ1-1, with D possibly matching TRBD1 (5 bases). Germline CDR1 reads SGHRS; CDR2 reads YFSETQ. The CDR3 loop spans 16 amino acids. V was trimmed by 0 bases and J by 4 bases, leaving 16 bases between them.

This chain uses TRBV6-1 with TRBJ1-5, with a tentative D call TRBD1 (5 bases). V was trimmed by 7 bases and J by 2 bases, leaving 12 bases between them. Germline V gives CDR1 MNHNS, CDR2 SASEGT. The CDR3 extends over 14 amino acids. The CDR3 sequence: CASIDGGGNQPQHF. The CDR3 nucleotides read TGTGCCAGCATCGATGGAGGGGGCAATCAGCCCCAGCATTTT.

The chain joins TRBV18 to TRBJ2-2; TRBD1 matches 9 bases. The CDR3 has 15 residues. CDR1 is KGHSH and CDR2 is LQKENI in the germline V gene. The trim removed 5 bases at V and 0 bases at J, leaving 1 base unmatched. Here the CDR3 DNA reads TGTGCCAGCTCAACAGGGGGCCCGAACACCGGGGAGCTGTTTTTT. It is translated as CASSTGGPNTGELFF.

This chain's CDR3 is CASSLGLTDEKLFF. Written as DNA, the CDR3 is TGCGCCAGCAGCTTGGGTCTGACGGATGAAAAACTGTTTTTT. V gene TRBV5-1 combines with J gene TRBJ1-4, with D uncertain. Germline V gene lookup returns CDR1 SGHRS and CDR2 YFSETQ. This CDR3 has 14 amino acids. Trimming stripped 0 bases from V and 6 bases from J, with 9 bases between. The full variable domain, completed using reference TRBV5-1 and TRBJ1-4, is KAGVTQTPRYLIKTRGQQVTLSCSPISGHRSVSWYQQTPGQGLQFLFEYFSETQRNKGNFPGRFSGRQFSNSRSEMNVSTLELGDSALYLCASSLGLTDEKLFFGSGTQLSVL.

The chain uses TRBV5-1 and TRBJ2-3, with D unresolved. The CDR3 is made up of 13 amino acids. Deletions cut 3 bases from V and 6 bases from J, with 11 bases between. The germline CDR1 and CDR2 sequences are SGHRS and YFSETQ. DNA of the CDR3: TGCGCCAGCAGCTCCTGGATGGGGGATACGCAGTATTTT. It codes for CASSSWMGDTQYF.

The genes are TRBV4-1 and TRBJ2-1, with a possible D match to TRBD2 (5 bases). Trimming took off 4 bases at V and 6 bases at J, with 19 bases between the two ends. CDR1 and CDR2 (germline): MGHRA, YSYEKL. This CDR3 comprises 16 residues. CDR3 DNA: TGCGCCAGCAGCCCGGACTCTAAGGTCCCGGGCAATGAGCAGTTCTTC. Its protein is CASSPDSKVPGNEQFF.

V usage is TRBV10-1 and J usage is TRBJ1-1; possible D gene TRBD1, 6 bases. The CDR3 loop spans 15 amino acids. Germline V gene sequence: CDR1 WNHNN, CDR2 SYGVQD (reference sequence). Deletions cut 2 bases from V and 3 bases from J, with 13 bases between. CDR3 DNA: TGCGCCAGCAGTGAGCAACAGGGAGGGGACACTGAAGCTTTCTTT. Residues: CASSEQQGGDTEAFF.

The J gene is TRBJ1-3, the V gene TRBV30, with D perhaps TRBD1 (6 bases). Deletions cut 4 bases from V and 0 bases from J, with 10 bases between. The germline V gene has CDR1 GTSNPN and CDR2 SVGIG (reference sequence). The CDR3 spans 14 residues. The CDR3 loop reads CAWTVGGSGNTIYF. The CDR3, as DNA: TGTGCCTGGACCGTAGGGGGCTCTGGAAACACCATATATTTT.

The rearrangement links TRBV5-1 to TRBJ2-5, with D hard to call. V lost 0 bases and J 5 bases, leaving 5 bases between the germline ends. CDR1 is SGHRS, CDR2 YFSETQ, per germline. There are 12 residues in the CDR3. CDR3 residues: CASSLDLETQYF. CDR3 DNA: TGCGCCAGCAGCTTGGACCTGGAGACCCAGTACTTC. The complete variable domain, with remaining parts taken from reference TRBV5-1 and TRBJ2-5, reads KAGVTQTPRYLIKTRGQQVTLSCSPISGHRSVSWYQQTPGQGLQFLFEYFSETQRNKGNFPGRFSGRQFSNSRSEMNVSTLELGDSALYLCASSLDLETQYFGPGTRLLVL.

The chain uses TRBV2 and TRBJ2-3; D gene uncertain. Trimming stripped 7 bases from V and 2 bases from J, with 13 bases between. CDR3 size: 14 residues. Germline loops: CDR1 SNHLY, CDR2 FYNNEI. The CDR3 loop reads CASMLPKFTDTQYF. CDR3 bases: TGTGCCAGCATGTTGCCAAAGTTCACAGATACGCAGTATTTT.

This chain uses TRBV28 with TRBJ2-5; TRBD1 agrees at 7 bases. Unmatched junction bases numbered 10, after V lost 3 bases and J lost 3 bases. Germline loops: CDR1 MDHEN, CDR2 SYDVKM. The CDR3 is 16 residues long. CDR3 region: CASSFVTGEREETQYF. As DNA, the CDR3 is TGTGCCAGCAGTTTCGTAACAGGGGAGAGGGAAGAGACCCAGTACTTC.

CDR3 coding DNA: TGTGCCAGCAGCCAAAATGCTAACTATGGCTACACCTTC. It specifies CASSQNANYGYTF. This chain joins TRBV4-2 and TRBJ1-2; no firm D call. There are 13 residues in the CDR3. Germline-derived CDR1 and CDR2 are LGHNA and YNFKEQ. V was shortened by 2 bases and J by 0 bases, with 4 bases between the two germline ends.

This sequence joins TRBV9 and TRBJ2-1, with 9 bases fitting TRBD2. The CDR3 is 14 amino acids. Germline CDR1 is SGDLS and CDR2 is YYNGEE. The J segment lost 10 bases and the V segment lost 3 bases, leaving 8 bases of the junction unmatched. As DNA, the CDR3 is TGTGCCAGCAGCGCCGGGACTAGCAATTTCGAGCAGTTCTTC. Residues: CASSAGTSNFEQFF.

The chain is built from TRBV9 and TRBJ1-1; 7 nucleotides match TRBD1. The CDR3 runs 15 residues. Germline CDR1 SGDLS, CDR2 YYNGEE. V trimming: 3 bases; J trimming: 4 bases; junction bases outside the gene matches: 9. The CDR3 spells CASSDRDSVSTEAFF. CDR3 DNA: TGTGCCAGCAGCGACAGGGACAGCGTCTCCACTGAAGCTTTCTTT.

V and J are TRBV27 and TRBJ1-4, with D perhaps TRBD1 (5 bases). The CDR3 has 15 amino acids. CDR1 and CDR2 (germline): MNHEY, SMNVEV (reference sequence). Trimming took off 7 bases at V and 0 bases at J, with 12 bases between the two ends. In DNA, the CDR3 is TGTGCCAGCACAAGGGGTGGAGCAACTAATGAAAAACTGTTTTTT. Translated, it gives CASTRGGATNEKLFF.

This clone occurred a few times. The chain carries TRBV5-1 and TRBJ2-2; D may be TRBD1 (5 bases). Germline CDR1 is SGHRS and CDR2 is YFSETQ. The V end was cut by 0 bases, the J end by 4 bases, with 10 bases between. The CDR3 loop spans 15 amino acids. The CDR3, as DNA: TGCGCCAGCAGCTTGGGTGCAGGGCGCACCGGGGAGCTGTTTTTT. Its translation: CASSLGAGRTGELFF.

This chain uses TRBV6-5 with TRBJ2-7; 10 bases agree with TRBD2. Per germline, CDR1 MNHEY and CDR2 SVGAGI. Unmatched junction bases numbered 0, after V lost 2 bases and J lost 2 bases. This CDR3 is built from 14 residues. Written as DNA, the CDR3 is TGTGCCAGCAGTTACGGACTAGCGGCCTACGAGCAGTACTTC. Protein: CASSYGLAAYEQYF.

The rearrangement links TRBV6-1 to TRBJ2-3; D not resolved. Germline V gives CDR1 MNHNS, CDR2 SASEGT. Between the trimmed V and J ends, which lost 6 bases and 0 bases, there was a span of 7 bases. The CDR3 is 13 amino acids. Written as DNA, the CDR3 is TGTGCCAGCAGGGTCGAAAGCACAGATACGCAGTATTTT. It is translated as CASRVESTDTQYF.

V usage is TRBV9 and J usage is TRBJ1-2, with a possible D match to TRBD1 (5 bases). The germline gives CDR1 SGDLS, CDR2 YYNGEE. This CDR3 is 15 amino acids long. The V gene lost 0 bases and the J gene lost 8 bases, with 17 bases spanning the gap. The CDR3 DNA follows: TGTGCCAGCAGCGTAGCACCCGGGACCTCCGGAGGCTACACCTTC. Amino acids: CASSVAPGTSGGYTF.

Comment on this clone: A read error may account for a junction end that differs from germline. J is TRBJ2-5 and V is TRBV7-7; 8 bases agree with TRBD2. The CDR3 contains 15 residues. Germline lookup yields CDR1 SSHAT and CDR2 FNYEAQ (reference sequence). CDR3 region: CASSLTGGAGETQYF. The CDR3, as DNA: TGTGCTAGCAGCTTAACGGGGGGGGCCGGGGAGACCCAGTACTTC. The full variable domain, completed using reference TRBV7-7 and TRBJ2-5, is GAGVSQSPRYKVTKRGQDVTLRCDPISSHATLYWYQQALGQGPEFLTYFNYEAQPDKSGLPSDRFSAERPEGSISTLTIQRTEQRDSAMYRCASSLTGGAGETQYFGPGTRLLVL.

This chain links TRBV2 with TRBJ1-1; the D is unclear. V lost 6 bases to trimming and J lost 0 bases, with 8 bases between them. The CDR3 contains 13 residues. Germline lookup yields CDR1 SNHLY and CDR2 FYNNEI. The CDR3 here is CASRPIMNTEAFF. CDR3 bases: TGTGCCAGCAGACCCATCATGAACACTGAAGCTTTCTTT.

The chain employs TRBV5-6 and TRBJ1-6; D is ambiguous. Germline V gene lookup returns CDR1 SGHDT and CDR2 YYEEEE. V dropped 0 bases and J dropped 2 bases, with 12 bases sitting between them. This CDR3 has 17 residues. CDR3 residues: CASSLATRRAYNSPLHF. In nucleotides, the CDR3 is TGTGCCAGCAGCTTGGCGACTAGGAGGGCCTATAATTCACCCCTCCACTTT.

The chain links TRBV6-5 to TRBJ2-2, with a possible D match to TRBD1 (6 bases). Per the germline V gene, CDR1 is MNHEY and CDR2 is SVGAGI. This CDR3 has 15 residues. V lost 6 bases, J lost 0 bases, and 11 bases lay in between. CDR3 sequence (DNA): TGTGCCAGCAGGGAGGACAGAACGAACACCGGGGAGCTGTTTTTT. Amino acid sequence: CASREDRTNTGELFF.

The rearrangement uses TRBV5-1 and TRBJ1-2; TRBD1 agrees at 9 bases. J lost 8 bases, V lost 4 bases, and 3 bases had no gene match. The CDR3 has 12 amino acids. Germline CDR1 reads SGHRS; CDR2 reads YFSETQ. Here the CDR3 DNA reads TGCGCCAGCAGCCTGGACAGGGGAGGCTACACCTTC. It codes for CASSLDRGGYTF.